This entry lists 10 T cell receptor beta chains sequenced from one sample in a study of cytomegalovirus exposure and HLA in healthy donors. The study ran its PCR with 60 Vbeta and 13 Jbeta primers. TCRdb's table, derived via immunoSEQ multiplex PCR, lists solely in-frame clones and lacks some. The table has some 150,000 clones, approximately 85% seen once. The source material was PBMCs. Receptors were obtained from a young woman in good health and CMV-seronegative.

V and J are TRBV13 and TRBJ1-1; the D gene is possibly TRBD1 (5 bases). V gave up 4 bases and J gave up 2 bases, with 14 bases separating them. The CDR3 runs to 15 residues. From germline, CDR1 is PRHDT and CDR2 FYEKMQ (reference sequence). CDR3 in DNA: TGTGCCAGCAGCTCCTTGACAGCTATAAACACTGAAGCTTTCTTT. It specifies CASSSLTAINTEAFF.

The rearrangement links TRBV11-3 to TRBJ2-5, with 9 bases lining up with TRBD2. There are 14 residues in the CDR3. CDR1 is SGHNT, CDR2 YENEEA, per germline. V trimming: 5 bases; J trimming: 5 bases; junction bases outside the gene matches: 6. In DNA, the CDR3 is TGTGCCAGCAGCCGAGGACTAGCGCCGGAGACCCAGTACTTC. Protein product: CASSRGLAPETQYF.

The CDR3 coding sequence is TGCGCCAGCAGCAGGGAGGCCACCTCCCTGCGCGAGCAGTACTTC. Its translation: CASSREATSLREQYF. The V and J genes are TRBV5-1 and TRBJ2-7; TRBD2 might be the D (6 bases). The V end was cut by 4 bases, the J end by 6 bases, with 20 bases between. There are 15 residues in the CDR3. Germline CDR1 SGHRS, CDR2 YFSETQ.

J is TRBJ1-1 and V is TRBV15; TRBD1 might be the D (5 bases). Trimming left V 2 bases short and J 7 bases short, with 14 bases between. The V gene's germline CDR1 is LNHNV and CDR2 YYDKDF (reference sequence). The CDR3 runs 14 residues. CDR3 nucleotides: TGTGCCACCAGCAGATCCGAAGGGACTGGTGAAGCTTTCTTT. Amino acids: CATSRSEGTGEAFF.

The chain links TRBV30 to TRBJ1-3, with D unresolved. CDR3 length: 12 residues. V lost 8 bases, J lost 3 bases, and 11 bases lay in between. The germline CDR1 and CDR2 sequences are GTSNPN and SVGIG (reference sequence). The CDR3: CALEGFGNTIYF. Written as DNA, the CDR3 is TGTGCCCTTGAGGGTTTTGGAAACACCATATATTTT.

The rearrangement joins TRBV4-2 to TRBJ2-1; 10 bases are a match to TRBD2. V trimming: 5 bases; J trimming: 6 bases; junction bases outside the gene matches: 10. The CDR3 covers 16 residues. Germline V gives CDR1 LGHNA, CDR2 YNFKEQ. CDR3 bases: TGTGCCAGCAGCGCCCGGGCAGCGGGAGGGGTCAATGAGCAGTTCTTC. It encodes CASSARAAGGVNEQFF.

The chain has TRBV5-4 and TRBJ2-5; 10 bases align to TRBD2. Germline CDR1 reads SGHNT; CDR2 reads YYREEE (reference sequence). This CDR3 region has 15 residues. The ends lost 0 bases at V and 4 bases at J; junction bases unmatched: 3. As DNA, the CDR3 is TGTGCCAGCAGCTTGGGGAGCGGGGGGGCAGAGACCCAGTACTTC. It translates to CASSLGSGGAETQYF.

The chain joins TRBV19 to TRBJ2-3, with 7 bases fitting TRBD1. The germline V gene encodes CDR1 LNHDA and CDR2 SQIVND (reference sequence). CDR3 length: 15 residues. The junction had 10 bases not matched to a gene; V was cut back by 6 bases and J by 4 bases. The CDR3 is CASRDLRGRPDTQYF. The CDR3 bases are TGTGCCAGTAGGGACCTGAGGGGGCGCCCAGATACGCAGTATTTT.

The V and J genes are TRBV11-2 and TRBJ2-1, with 10 bases aligning to TRBD2. CDR1 SGHAT and CDR2 FQNNGV come from the germline V gene. V shed 4 bases, J shed 10 bases, and the junction held 10 bases outside the gene matches. The CDR3 has 15 residues. CDR3 sequence: CASSSLSGRAPEQFF. The CDR3 bases are TGTGCCAGCAGCTCCCTAAGCGGGAGGGCCCCCGAGCAGTTCTTC.

The V and J genes are TRBV2 and TRBJ2-1, with 7 bases identical to TRBD2. The V segment lost 1 base and the J segment 0 bases; nucleotides outside the gene matches: 0. CDR1 and CDR2 (germline): SNHLY, FYNNEI. CDR3 length: 15 amino acids. The CDR3 reads CASSEGDYSYNEQFF. Here the CDR3 DNA reads TGTGCCAGCAGTGAAGGGGACTACTCCTACAATGAGCAGTTCTTC. Based on the CDR3 plus reference TRBV2 and TRBJ2-1, the full variable domain is EPEVTQTPSHQVTQMGQEVILRCVPISNHLYFYWYRQILGQKVEFLVSFYNNEISEKSEIFDDQFSVERPDGSNFTLKIRSTKLEDSAMYFCASSEGDYSYNEQFFGPGTRLTVL.